This TCR beta chain was identified in a study of blood T cell repertoires in COVID-19. Assignment of participants to cohorts was predicated upon participant-reported clinical history. Only a few counts were recorded for this clone. As processed by the authors: Cell counts per sample came from amplifying reference gene primers. Clones were read by immunoSEQ multiplex PCR, and TCRdb kept only the in-frame ones, dropping some. The D gene and trimming were derived from the DNA, and the V and J assignments and clone size from that table. Counted here are over 250,000 clones, around 84% occurring once; the ten biggest clones make up about 5%. The sequence derives from a man aged 35 to 55 who had been exposed to COVID-19. Sequencing was done on a sample of PBMCs or T cells enriched from blood (not recorded which).

CDR3 bases: TGTGCCTGGAGTGGTGGGTCAGGTTACCAGCCCCAGCATTTT. Its protein product is CAWSGGSGYQPQHF. This chain uses TRBV30 with TRBJ1-5; D is undetermined. The V and J ends lost 1 base and 7 bases respectively, with 14 bases between them. Germline lookup yields CDR1 GTSNPN and CDR2 SVGIG (reference sequence). This CDR3 contains 14 residues.